This T cell receptor (beta chain) is drawn from a study of OX40 agonist ivuxolimab in advanced cancers. CDR1 and CDR2 from the germline V gene are SGHNT and YENEEA. The CDR3 has 13 amino acids. Trimming removed 2 bases from V and 9 bases from J, with 11 bases in between. The method was immunoSEQ multiplex PCR; TCRdb's version includes in-frame clones alone and lacks a portion of them. The repertoire holds about 96,000 clones, around 80% seen once, with roughly 5.2% in the top ten. This clonotype was sampled from an adult with an advanced solid tumor such as melanoma, head and neck, liver or kidney cancer. V and J are TRBV11-3 and TRBJ2-1; no firm D call. The specimen was CD4+ or CD8+ T cells sorted from blood, collected in a trial of the OX40 agonist ivuxolimab. The CDR3 is CASSLFYGFEQFF. The CDR3 DNA sequence: TGTGCCAGCAGCTTATTTTACGGATTTGAGCAGTTCTTC.